Included here is one TCR beta chain sequence, with context. Its antigen is still unknown. This CDR3 fails to terminate in the conserved phenylalanine or tryptophan, so it likely reflects a read error. The data originate from a study of shared clonotypes between healthy human individuals. Study-wide findings and caveats: The researchers took only blood, and tissue repertoires probably look different.

Germline V gene data show CDR1 as SEHNR and CDR2 as FQNEAQ (reference sequence). This CDR3 is 12 amino acids long. Only in-frame clones appear in the TCRdb table, and some are missing; sequencing was by immunoSEQ multiplex PCR. Here the sample spans about 490,000 clones, roughly 78% being singletons. The TCR comes from a woman in her thirties or forties in good health. Some clones in this sample may be carry-over from other donors' samples. Material for sequencing was PBMCs. This chain joins TRBV7-9 and TRBJ1-2, with D unclear. CDR3 region: CASTLTNYGYTS. The CDR3, as DNA: TGTGCCAGCACCTTAACCAACTATGGCTACACCTCC.